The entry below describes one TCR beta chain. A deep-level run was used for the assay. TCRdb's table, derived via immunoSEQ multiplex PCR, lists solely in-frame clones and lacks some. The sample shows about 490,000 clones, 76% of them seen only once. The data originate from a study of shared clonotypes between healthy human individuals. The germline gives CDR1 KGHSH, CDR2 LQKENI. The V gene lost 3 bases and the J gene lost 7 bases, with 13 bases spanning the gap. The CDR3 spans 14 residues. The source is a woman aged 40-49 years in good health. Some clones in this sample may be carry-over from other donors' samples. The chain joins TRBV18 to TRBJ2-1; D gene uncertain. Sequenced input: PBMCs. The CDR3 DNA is TGTGCCAGCTCACCGAGGACGGCCAGGAATGAGCAGTTCTTC. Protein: CASSPRTARNEQFF.